This is a list of T cell receptor beta chains from one sample in a study of shared clonotypes between healthy human individuals. Measured with immunoSEQ multiplex PCR; TCRdb has only the in-frame clones, and not every one. The data show about 2.4 million clones, approximately 93% seen once. What was sequenced was naive CD4+ T cells from PBMCs. The receptors originated from a man between 18 and 29 years old in good health. Some clones in this sample may be carry-over from other donors' samples. Each CDR3 is given with its conserved first and last residue. A D gene is named only where the DNA matches it firmly. A clone size is listed for some rows: how often the clone was seen (once, few, many), or a class if it is expanded.

once	16	TRBV2	TRBJ1-3	-	TGTGCCAGCAGTGATCCCCTCGGACTAACTGGAAACACCATATATTTT	CASSDPLGLTGNTIYF
-	15	TRBV27	TRBJ2-3	TRBD1	TGTGCCAGCAGTTTATGGGGACAGGGAGTAGATACGCAGTATTTT	CASSLWGQGVDTQYF
-	17	TRBV7-8	TRBJ2-7	TRBD2	TGTGCCAGCAGCGGGGGAGGGACGAACGAGGCGGCGTACGAGCAGTACTTC	CASSGGGTNEAAYEQYF
-	16	TRBV11-3	TRBJ2-3	TRBD2	TGTGCCAGCAGCAGGACTAGCGGGCAATACACAGATACGCAGTATTTT	CASSRTSGQYTDTQYF
-	14	TRBV5-4	TRBJ2-3	-	TGTGCCAGCAGCTTTATCCCTTTTGCAGATACGCAGTATTTT	CASSFIPFADTQYF
-	17	TRBV4-2	TRBJ2-7	TRBD2	TGTGCCAGCAGCCAAGACTTGGCTAGCGGATACCCTAGGGAGCAGTACTTC	CASSQDLASGYPREQYF
-	15	TRBV5-1	TRBJ1-4	-	TGCGCCAGCAGTCTACAGGGACCAACTAATGAAAAACTGTTTTTT	CASSLQGPTNEKLFF
-	15	TRBV15	TRBJ2-7	TRBD1	TGTGCCACCAGCATAAATGACAGGGGCTGGAACGAGCAGTACTTC	CATSINDRGWNEQYF
-	17	TRBV5-5	TRBJ2-7	TRBD2	TGTGCCAGCAGCTGGGAACAACTAGCGGGTGGCTCCTACGAGCAGTACTTC	CASSWEQLAGGSYEQYF
-	15	TRBV4-1	TRBJ1-2	TRBD1	TGCGCCAGCAATAGCGGACAGGGAAATCGGTATGGCTACACCTTC	CASNSGQGNRYGYTF
-	16	TRBV5-1	TRBJ2-1	TRBD2	TGCGCCAGCAGCTTGGTAATAGCGGGAGGTTACAATGAGCAGTTCTTC	CASSLVIAGGYNEQFF
-	14	TRBV27	TRBJ1-6	-	TGTGCCAGCAGTTTATCCAGGGAACTGTCACCCCTCCACTTT	CASSLSRELSPLHF
few	16	TRBV15	TRBJ2-1	TRBD2	TGTGCCACCAGCAGAGGGACTAGCGGACCATACAATGAGCAGTTCTTC	CATSRGTSGPYNEQFF
-	14	TRBV28	TRBJ1-1	-	TGTGCCAGCAGTTCCACACCCACGGTCTTTGAAGCTTTCTTT	CASSSTPTVFEAFF
few	13	TRBV7-9	TRBJ1-1	-	TGTGCCAGCAGCCAGGCGGGGCAGGCTGAAGCTTTCTTT	CASSQAGQAEAFF
once	14	TRBV5-6	TRBJ2-7	-	TGTGCCAGCAGCTTGCGGACAAGACCCTACGAGCAGTACTTC	CASSLRTRPYEQYF